Here is one T cell receptor (beta chain) with its context. This entry belongs to a study of cytomegalovirus exposure and HLA in healthy donors. Germline V gene lookup returns CDR1 MDHEN and CDR2 SYDVKM. V trimming: 7 bases; J trimming: 2 bases; junction bases outside the gene matches: 6. This CDR3 is built from 15 residues. The PCR had 60 Vbeta and 13 Jbeta primers. Here immunoSEQ multiplex PCR was the method, and the copy in TCRdb shows in-frame clones only, minus some. Found here are roughly 100,000 clones, 60% to 70% of them singletons; the top ten hold 2.5% to 4%. What was sequenced was PBMCs. The receptor was isolated from a woman aged 50 to 65 in good health and CMV-seronegative. The chain joins TRBV28 to TRBJ1-3; TRBD1 matches at 9 bases. Here the CDR3 reads CASTVRTGAGNTIYF. CDR3 bases: TGTGCCAGCACCGTACGGACAGGGGCTGGAAACACCATATATTTT.